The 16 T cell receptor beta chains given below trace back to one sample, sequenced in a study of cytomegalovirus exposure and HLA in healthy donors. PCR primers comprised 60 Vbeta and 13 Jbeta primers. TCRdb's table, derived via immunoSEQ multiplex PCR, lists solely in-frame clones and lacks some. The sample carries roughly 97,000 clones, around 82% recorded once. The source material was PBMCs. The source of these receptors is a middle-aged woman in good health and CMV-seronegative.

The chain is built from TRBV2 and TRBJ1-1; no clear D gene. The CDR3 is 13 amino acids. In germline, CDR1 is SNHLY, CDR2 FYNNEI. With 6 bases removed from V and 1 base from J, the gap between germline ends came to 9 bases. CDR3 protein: CASRGEWNTEAFF. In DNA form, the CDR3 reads TGTGCCAGCAGGGGAGAGTGGAACACTGAAGCTTTCTTT.

The CDR3 loop is CASSFRGETQYF. The CDR3 nucleotides are TGTGCCAGCAGCTTTAGGGGGGAGACCCAGTACTTC. V is TRBV7-9 and J is TRBJ2-5; D perhaps matches TRBD1 (6 bases). Trimming pared 3 bases from V and 5 bases from J, leaving 7 bases between. The CDR3 is made up of 12 amino acids. Germline V lookup: CDR1 SEHNR, CDR2 FQNEAQ (reference sequence).

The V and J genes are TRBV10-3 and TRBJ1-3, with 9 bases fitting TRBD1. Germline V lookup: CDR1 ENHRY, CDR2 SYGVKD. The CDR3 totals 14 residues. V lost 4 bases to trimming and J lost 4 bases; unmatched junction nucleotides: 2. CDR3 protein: CAISAQGAGNTIYF. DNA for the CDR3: TGTGCCATCAGTGCACAGGGGGCCGGAAACACCATATATTTT.

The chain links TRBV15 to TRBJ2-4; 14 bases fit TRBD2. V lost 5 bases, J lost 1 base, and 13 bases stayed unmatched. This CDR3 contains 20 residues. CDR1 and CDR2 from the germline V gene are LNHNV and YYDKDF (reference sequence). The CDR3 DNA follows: TGTGCCACCAGCCCCAGAGGAGGGACTAGCGGGAGCCGCGCCAAAAACATTCAGTACTTC. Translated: CATSPRGGTSGSRAKNIQYF.

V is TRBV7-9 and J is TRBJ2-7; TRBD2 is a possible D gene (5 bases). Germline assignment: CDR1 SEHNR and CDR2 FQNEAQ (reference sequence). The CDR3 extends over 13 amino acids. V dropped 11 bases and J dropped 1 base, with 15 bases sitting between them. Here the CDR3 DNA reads TGTGCCTGTCGGGGTACCTCTTCCTACGAGCAGTACTTC. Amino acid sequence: CACRGTSSYEQYF.

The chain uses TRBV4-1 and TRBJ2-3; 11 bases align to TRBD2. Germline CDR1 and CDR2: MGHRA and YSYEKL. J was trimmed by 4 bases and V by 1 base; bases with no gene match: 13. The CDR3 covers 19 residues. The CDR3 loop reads CASSQGISGRALGADTQYF. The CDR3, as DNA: TGCGCCAGCAGCCAAGGTATTAGCGGGAGGGCCTTAGGGGCAGATACGCAGTATTTT.

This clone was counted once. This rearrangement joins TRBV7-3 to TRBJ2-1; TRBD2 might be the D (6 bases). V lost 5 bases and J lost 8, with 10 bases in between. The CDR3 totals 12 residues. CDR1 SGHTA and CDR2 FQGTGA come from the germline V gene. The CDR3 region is CASSQTRHEQFF. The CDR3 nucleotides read TGTGCCAGCAGCCAGACTAGGCATGAGCAGTTCTTC.

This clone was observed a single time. CDR3 region: CASSVGGLTEAFF. In DNA form, the CDR3 reads TGTGCCAGCAGCGTAGGGGGCCTCACTGAAGCTTTCTTT. V is TRBV9 and J is TRBJ1-1; tentative D call: TRBD1 (5 bases). Germline V gene sequence: CDR1 SGDLS, CDR2 YYNGEE. V shed 0 bases and J shed 4 bases, with 7 bases lying between them. This CDR3 has 13 amino acids.

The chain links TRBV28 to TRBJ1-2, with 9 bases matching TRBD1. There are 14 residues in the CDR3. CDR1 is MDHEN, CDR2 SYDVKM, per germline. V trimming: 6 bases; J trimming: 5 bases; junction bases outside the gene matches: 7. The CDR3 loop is CASSLDRGKYGYTF. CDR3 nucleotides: TGTGCCAGCAGCCTTGACAGGGGGAAGTATGGCTACACCTTC.

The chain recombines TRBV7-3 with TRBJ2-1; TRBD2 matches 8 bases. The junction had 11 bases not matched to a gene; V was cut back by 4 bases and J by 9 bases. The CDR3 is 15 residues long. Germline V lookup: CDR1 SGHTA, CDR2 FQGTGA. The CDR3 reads CASSSRAGVNGEQFF. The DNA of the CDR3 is TGTGCCAGCAGCTCCCGAGCGGGAGTCAACGGTGAGCAGTTCTTC.

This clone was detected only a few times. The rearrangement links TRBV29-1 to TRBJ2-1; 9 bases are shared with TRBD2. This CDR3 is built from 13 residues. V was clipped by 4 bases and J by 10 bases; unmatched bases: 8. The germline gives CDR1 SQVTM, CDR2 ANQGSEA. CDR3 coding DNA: TGCAGCGTTGTGAGCCTAGCGGGAAGGGAGCAGTTCTTC. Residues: CSVVSLAGREQFF.

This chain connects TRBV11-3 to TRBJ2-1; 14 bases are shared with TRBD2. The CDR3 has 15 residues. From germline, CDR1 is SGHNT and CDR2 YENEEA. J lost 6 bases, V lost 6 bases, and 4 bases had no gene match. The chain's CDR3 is CASSFGTSGSNEQFF. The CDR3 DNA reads TGTGCCAGCAGTTTCGGGACTAGCGGGAGCAATGAGCAGTTCTTC.

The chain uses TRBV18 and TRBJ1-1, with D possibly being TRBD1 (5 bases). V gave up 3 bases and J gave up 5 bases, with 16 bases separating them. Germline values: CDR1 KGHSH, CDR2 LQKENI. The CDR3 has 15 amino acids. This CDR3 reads CASSPGGAGRTEAFF. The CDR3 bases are TGTGCCAGCTCACCTGGCGGAGCAGGGAGGACTGAAGCTTTCTTT.

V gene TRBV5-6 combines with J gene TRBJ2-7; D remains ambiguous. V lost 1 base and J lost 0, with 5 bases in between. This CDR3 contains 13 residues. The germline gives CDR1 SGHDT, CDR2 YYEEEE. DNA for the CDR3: TGTGCCAGCAGCTTGATGAGCTCCTACGAGCAGTACTTC. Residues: CASSLMSSYEQYF.

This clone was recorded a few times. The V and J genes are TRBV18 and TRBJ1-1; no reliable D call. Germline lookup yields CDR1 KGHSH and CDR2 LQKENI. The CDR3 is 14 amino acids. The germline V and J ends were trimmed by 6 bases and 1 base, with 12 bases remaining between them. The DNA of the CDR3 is TGTGCCAGCTCCCAAATCCGGGAGAACACTGAAGCTTTCTTT. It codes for CASSQIRENTEAFF. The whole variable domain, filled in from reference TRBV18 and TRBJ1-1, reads NAGVMQNPRHLVRRRGQEARLRCSPMKGHSHVYWYRQLPEEGLKFMVYLQKENIIDESGMPKERFSAEFPKEGPSILRIQQVVRGDSAAYFCASSQIRENTEAFFGQGTRLTVV.

This CDR3 is CASSDGTGAYQPQHF. Here the CDR3 DNA reads TGTGCCAGCAGCGACGGGACAGGGGCGTATCAGCCCCAGCATTTT. The chain carries TRBV5-5 and TRBJ1-5, with 10 bases that match TRBD1. The germline gives CDR1 SGHKS, CDR2 YYEKEE (reference sequence). The CDR3 consists of 15 residues. The V segment lost 4 bases and the J segment 5 bases; nucleotides outside the gene matches: 6.